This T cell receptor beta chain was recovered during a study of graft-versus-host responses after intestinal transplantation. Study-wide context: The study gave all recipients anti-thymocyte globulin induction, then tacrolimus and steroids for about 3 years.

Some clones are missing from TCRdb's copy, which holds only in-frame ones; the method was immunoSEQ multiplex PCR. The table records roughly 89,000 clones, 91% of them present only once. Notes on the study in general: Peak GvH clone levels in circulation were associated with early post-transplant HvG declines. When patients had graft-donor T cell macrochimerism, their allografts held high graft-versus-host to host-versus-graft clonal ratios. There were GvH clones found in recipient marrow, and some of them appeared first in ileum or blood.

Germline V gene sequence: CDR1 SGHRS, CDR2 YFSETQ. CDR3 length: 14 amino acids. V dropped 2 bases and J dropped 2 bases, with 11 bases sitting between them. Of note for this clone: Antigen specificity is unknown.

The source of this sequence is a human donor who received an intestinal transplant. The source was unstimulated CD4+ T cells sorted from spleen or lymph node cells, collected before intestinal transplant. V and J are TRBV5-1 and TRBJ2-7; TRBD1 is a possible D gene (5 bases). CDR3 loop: CASSLRTNTYEQYF. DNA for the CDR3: TGCGCCAGCAGCTTAAGGACAAATACCTACGAGCAGTACTTC.